The entry that follows covers one TCR beta chain sequence. This specimen belongs to a study of shared clonotypes between healthy human individuals. The table came from immunoSEQ multiplex PCR; TCRdb's copy has only in-frame clones and leaves some out. The table has about 2,100,000 clones, approximately 94% seen once. The germline V gene encodes CDR1 SGHTA and CDR2 FQGNSA. The junction had 8 bases not matched to a gene; V was cut back by 5 bases and J by 1 base. CDR3 length: 17 residues. Naivety among CD8 cells was defined by CD45RO negativity and positive CCR7 selection, thereby excluding terminally differentiated effector memory CD45RA+ cells.

The sample comprised naive CD8+ T cells from PBMCs. This chain links TRBV7-2 with TRBJ2-2; TRBD1 matches at 9 bases. This sequence was found in a man aged 18 to 30 in good health. Some clones in this sample may be carry-over from other donors' samples. The CDR3 region has the DNA TGTGCCAGCAGCGCGGTCGGGGGACAGGGGAACACCGGGGAGCTGTTTTTT. Translation gives CASSAVGGQGNTGELFF.